This T cell receptor beta chain was obtained from a study of patients and donors after allogeneic stem cell transplantation. Trimming took off 4 bases at V and 4 bases at J, with 7 bases between the two ends. CDR3 size: 11 residues. CDR1 SQVTM and CDR2 ANQGSEA come from the germline V gene. TCRdb used MiXCR to reprocess the RT-PCR reads, holding one entry per CDR3 protein. This table holds about 110,000 distinct CDR3 sequences, over 30% found once. The sample comprised blood, either unsorted or a sorted T cell fraction (not recorded which). This chain joins TRBV29-1 and TRBJ1-2; D is ambiguous. This clonotype originated in a human donor who was either an allogeneic HSCT recipient or a stem cell or donor lymphocyte infusion donor (not recorded which). It is not recorded whose cells these are; they may come from a transplant donor. The CDR3 coding sequence is TGCAGCGTTGTTGAACCCTATGGCTACACCTTC. Translation: CSVVEPYGYTF.